This passage covers 27 T cell receptor beta chains from one sample sequenced in a study of blood T cell repertoires in COVID-19. Produced via immunoSEQ multiplex PCR; TCRdb's table is partial and in-frame only. The table lists 200,000 to 300,000 clones, about 89% of them singletons. Sequencing used peripheral blood. These receptors came from a woman in her sixties who had recovered from COVID-19.

The chain employs TRBV6-5 and TRBJ2-2; D perhaps matches TRBD1 (6 bases). Trimming shortened V by 2 bases and J by 4 bases, and 14 bases separated the two germline ends. Germline lookup yields CDR1 MNHEY and CDR2 SVGAGI. The CDR3 has 16 amino acids. CDR3 bases: TGTGCCAGCAGTTACGTCGGACAGATACCCACCGGGGAGCTGTTTTTT. Translation: CASSYVGQIPTGELFF.

The chain combines TRBV6-5 with TRBJ1-2; no clear D. Germline V gives CDR1 MNHEY, CDR2 SVGAGI. V was pared by 6 bases and J by 1 base, with 12 bases between. CDR3 length equals 14 residues. The CDR3 nucleotides are TGTGCCAGCAGGCAGATCCAGGATAACTATGGCTACACCTTC. This gives the protein CASRQIQDNYGYTF.

The chain is built from TRBV15 and TRBJ1-4, with D hard to call. CDR3 length: 14 amino acids. V was shortened by 3 bases and J by 7 bases, with 12 bases between the two germline ends. Germline V CDR1 and CDR2: LNHNV, YYDKDF (reference sequence). The CDR3 DNA is TGTGCCACCAGCAGGAGGGCAGGTCCTGAAAAACTGTTTTTT. Its translation: CATSRRAGPEKLFF.

This rearrangement joins TRBV9 to TRBJ1-1; 7 bases agree with TRBD1. CDR1 and CDR2 from the germline V gene are SGDLS and YYNGEE. The CDR3 sequence is 12 residues long. V lost 4 bases to trimming and J lost 7 bases; unmatched junction nucleotides: 4. The CDR3 nucleotides are TGTGCCAGCAGCCCAGGGACAGATGAAGCTTTCTTT. Protein sequence: CASSPGTDEAFF.

This clone was detected only once. CDR3 DNA sequence: TGTGCCAGCAGTTCGCCCGGCAGGGATGATGCCACTGAAGCTTTCTTT. This sequence encodes CASSSPGRDDATEAFF. The J gene is TRBJ1-1, the V gene TRBV28, with TRBD1 as a possible D gene (5 bases). The CDR3 is 16 residues long. The germline V gene has CDR1 MDHEN and CDR2 SYDVKM. V shed 4 bases and J shed 4 bases, with 19 bases lying between them.

This chain uses TRBV6-5 with TRBJ1-6; D is perhaps TRBD1 (6 bases). CDR1 is MNHEY, CDR2 SVGAGI, per germline. Trimming took off 0 bases at V and 9 bases at J, with 15 bases between the two ends. CDR3 length: 16 residues. The CDR3 region is CASSYSITGLSSPLHF. CDR3 nucleotides: TGTGCCAGCAGTTACTCGATAACAGGGTTAAGTTCACCCCTCCACTTT.

In this sample, this clone turned up a few times. The chain couples TRBV6-6 to TRBJ1-2, with D tentatively TRBD1 (5 bases). Germline CDR1 and CDR2: MNHNY and SVGAGI (reference sequence). Trimming stripped 6 bases from V and 5 bases from J, with 16 bases between. The CDR3 length is 14 residues. This CDR3 is CASRVRDSLYGYTF. DNA of the CDR3: TGTGCCAGCAGGGTCCGCGACAGCCTTTATGGCTACACCTTC.

This chain joins TRBV5-3 and TRBJ1-2, with 11 bases that match TRBD1. TRBV5-3 is an open reading frame whose function is uncertain. V was clipped by 4 bases and J by 0 bases; unmatched bases: 8. The CDR3 sequence is 17 residues long. The CDR3 sequence is CARSLGQGAIANYGYTF. For the CDR3, the DNA is TGTGCCAGAAGCCTCGGACAGGGGGCTATAGCTAACTATGGCTACACCTTC.

This clone was counted between two and nine times. The chain couples TRBV6-5 to TRBJ2-3; D not certain. V was cut by 6 bases and J by 2 bases, with 15 bases left in between. Germline V lookup: CDR1 MNHEY, CDR2 SVGAGI. The CDR3 sequence is 15 residues long. CDR3 nucleotides: TGTGCCAGCAGCGACCCGACACGCTCCACAGATACGCAGTATTTT. As protein: CASSDPTRSTDTQYF.

This chain joins TRBV7-2 and TRBJ2-1, with TRBD2 matching over 14 bases. V lost 5 bases and J lost 4; bases outside the gene matches: 13. This CDR3 spans 19 amino acids. CDR1 and CDR2 from the germline V gene are SGHTA and FQGNSA. The CDR3 loop reads CASSQGLAGVPLTYNEQFF. The CDR3 bases are TGTGCCAGCAGCCAGGGACTAGCGGGGGTACCCTTGACTTACAATGAGCAGTTCTTC.

The chain is built from TRBV9 and TRBJ2-3; 8 bases are a match to TRBD2. Per the germline V gene, CDR1 is SGDLS and CDR2 is YYNGEE. V shed 4 bases, J shed 5 bases, and the junction held 21 bases outside the gene matches. This CDR3 is built from 19 residues. In DNA, the CDR3 is TGTGCCAGCAGCCCTCGGGGGAGTAGCGGGGCGGTTGGCATAGATACGCAGTATTTT. As protein: CASSPRGSSGAVGIDTQYF.

This clone has a single count. This chain connects TRBV5-6 to TRBJ1-5; D perhaps matches TRBD1 (6 bases). V was trimmed by 4 bases and J by 7 bases, leaving 21 bases between them. Germline lookup yields CDR1 SGHDT and CDR2 YYEEEE. This CDR3 spans 16 amino acids. The CDR3: CASSLSLSGVYQPQHF. The CDR3 DNA is TGTGCCAGCAGCCTTTCCCTTTCAGGGGTTTACCAGCCCCAGCATTTT. Full variable domain (outside the CDR3, taken from reference TRBV5-6 and TRBJ1-5): DAGVTQSPTHLIKTRGQQVTLRCSPKSGHDTVSWYQQALGQGPQFIFQYYEEEERQRGNFPDRFSGHQFPNYSSELNVNALLLGDSALYLCASSLSLSGVYQPQHFGDGTRLSIL.

V usage is TRBV7-2 and J usage is TRBJ2-7; 7 nucleotides agree with TRBD2. CDR1 is SGHTA, CDR2 FQGNSA, per germline. With V trimmed by 1 base and J by 4 bases, 7 bases remained unmatched. The length of the CDR3 is 15 residues. The CDR3 region has the DNA TGTGCCAGCAGCTTAGGCTCCGGGGGGTATTACGAGCAGTACTTC. Encoded protein: CASSLGSGGYYEQYF.

The chain couples TRBV6-1 to TRBJ2-7; maybe TRBD1 (7 bases). Germline V gives CDR1 MNHNS, CDR2 SASEGT. Trimming stripped 3 bases from V and 2 bases from J, with 23 bases between. The CDR3 is 18 amino acids. In DNA form, the CDR3 reads TGTGCCAGCAGTGAGAGCCTACGGGGGACAGCACGGGCCTACGAGCAGTACTTC. Its protein is CASSESLRGTARAYEQYF.

The rearrangement joins TRBV7-8 to TRBJ2-5, with D tentatively TRBD2 (5 bases). Trimming cost V 5 bases and J 0 bases, with 10 bases left between them. This CDR3 contains 14 residues. Germline assignment: CDR1 SGHVS and CDR2 FQNEAQ. CDR3 bases: TGTGCCAGCAGCCAGAGGGCATACCAAGAGACCCAGTACTTC. Translating it yields CASSQRAYQETQYF.

V gene TRBV6-2 or TRBV6-3 combines with J gene TRBJ2-7; 7 bases are a match to TRBD1. The CDR3 covers 14 residues. Trimming cost V 5 bases and J 0 bases; bases outside gene matches: 4. From germline, CDR1 is MNHEY and CDR2 SVGEGT. The CDR3: CASSKTGISYEQYF. CDR3 nucleotide sequence: TGTGCCAGCAGTAAGACAGGGATCTCCTACGAGCAGTACTTC.

J is TRBJ2-7 and V is TRBV5-6; a possible D gene is TRBD2 (6 bases). CDR3 length equals 15 residues. CDR1 and CDR2 from the germline V gene are SGHDT and YYEEEE. Trimming took 0 bases from V and 1 from J, leaving 11 bases between them. The DNA for the CDR3 is TGTGCCAGCAGCTTGGGGAGGGGCTGGTCCTACGAGCAGTACTTC. Translated: CASSLGRGWSYEQYF. The full variable domain, its missing parts supplied by reference TRBV5-6 and TRBJ2-7, is DAGVTQSPTHLIKTRGQQVTLRCSPKSGHDTVSWYQQALGQGPQFIFQYYEEEERQRGNFPDRFSGHQFPNYSSELNVNALLLGDSALYLCASSLGRGWSYEQYFGPGTRLTVT.

The rearrangement uses TRBV29-1 and TRBJ2-5, with 9 bases that match TRBD2. This CDR3 is built from 14 residues. Trimming cost V 6 bases and J 2 bases; bases outside gene matches: 7. Germline-derived CDR1 and CDR2 are SQVTM and ANQGSEA. The DNA of the CDR3 is TGCAGCGTGGCCGTAGCGGGGGCTCAAGAGACCCAGTACTTC. This translates into CSVAVAGAQETQYF.

The chain uses TRBV3-1 (or the pseudogene TRBV3-2) and TRBJ2-4, with a weak D call TRBD2 (5 bases). The V gene lost 2 bases and the J gene lost 9 bases, with 11 bases spanning the gap. CDR3 length: 13 residues. The germline V gene has CDR1 LGHDT and CDR2 YNNKEL (reference sequence). DNA of the CDR3: TGTGCCAGCAGCCAAAGTTTGGCGGGCATTCAGTACTTC. Its protein is CASSQSLAGIQYF.

This clone was recorded once. V is TRBV27 and J is TRBJ1-1, with TRBD1 matching 9 bases. Looked up from germline, CDR1 is MNHEY and CDR2 is SMNVEV (reference sequence). The CDR3 runs to 14 residues. V lost 6 bases to trimming and J lost 7 bases; unmatched junction nucleotides: 9. DNA of the CDR3: TGTGCCAGCAGATGGACAGGGGTGGGTTATGAAGCTTTCTTT. This encodes CASRWTGVGYEAFF.

This clone was observed a few times. The chain combines TRBV6-5 with TRBJ1-6, with 12 bases lining up with TRBD1. V shed 3 bases and J 13 bases; nucleotides not matched to a gene: 7. The CDR3 extends over 15 amino acids. CDR1 is MNHEY and CDR2 is SVGAGI in the germline V gene. The CDR3 loop is CASSYGGQGAEPLHF. DNA for the CDR3: TGTGCCAGCAGTTATGGGGGACAGGGGGCTGAGCCCCTCCACTTT.

The chain recombines TRBV6-1 with TRBJ2-1; TRBD2 matches at 8 bases. CDR3 size: 16 residues. Germline-derived CDR1 and CDR2 are MNHNS and SASEGT. V gave up 3 bases and J gave up 2 bases; unmatched junction bases: 6. DNA of the CDR3: TGTGCCAGCAGTGACATCGGGGGGGCCACCTACAATGAGCAGTTCTTC. Protein sequence: CASSDIGGATYNEQFF.

The chain recombines TRBV27 with TRBJ1-2; 7 bases fit TRBD1. Germline values: CDR1 MNHEY, CDR2 SMNVEV (reference sequence). The CDR3 is 14 residues long. The V segment lost 5 bases and the J segment 8 bases; nucleotides outside the gene matches: 11. This CDR3 reads CASSRQGYPEGYTF. The CDR3 region has the DNA TGTGCCAGCAGTAGACAGGGATACCCCGAGGGCTACACCTTC.

The chain uses TRBV5-1 and TRBJ2-7; a weak D match, TRBD1 (6 bases). V was cut by 8 bases and J by 6 bases, with 21 bases left in between. The CDR3 has 14 residues. The V gene's germline CDR1 is SGHRS and CDR2 YFSETQ. The CDR3 nucleotides are TGCGCCAGTAATAGGGACACCTCGGTTGGCGAGCAGTACTTC. It specifies CASNRDTSVGEQYF.

The chain uses TRBV3-1 (or the pseudogene TRBV3-2) and TRBJ2-5; TRBD1 might be the D (5 bases). Trimming removed 1 base at V and 7 bases at J, with 16 bases between. CDR3 length equals 15 residues. Germline V gives CDR1 LGHDT, CDR2 YNNKEL (reference sequence). The DNA for the CDR3 is TGTGCCAGCAGCCAAGGGGTGGGGCGCCTGGGGACCCAGTACTTC. It yields the protein CASSQGVGRLGTQYF.

This clone was observed a handful of times. The gene calls are TRBV7-9 and TRBJ1-2, with 7 bases that match TRBD1. Germline V CDR1 and CDR2: SEHNR, FQNEAQ (reference sequence). The CDR3 has 13 amino acids. The trim removed 4 bases at V and 2 bases at J, leaving 1 base unmatched. The CDR3 nucleotides are TGTGCCAGCAGCTCGGGACAGAACTATGGCTACACCTTC. Translating gives CASSSGQNYGYTF.

V usage is TRBV29-1 and J usage is TRBJ2-6, with 10 positions matching TRBD1. The CDR3 has 16 amino acids. CDR1 SQVTM and CDR2 ANQGSEA come from the germline V gene. Trimming took 6 bases from V and 2 from J; bases not matched to a gene: 7. CDR3 nucleotide sequence: TGCAGCGTGGCCTTGGACAGGGGGACTGGGGCCAACGTCCTGACTTTC. Translation: CSVALDRGTGANVLTF. Full variable domain (missing parts from reference TRBV29-1 and TRBJ2-6): SAVISQKPSRDICQRGTSLTIQCQVDSQVTMMFWYRQQPGQSLTLIATANQGSEATYESGFVIDKFPISRPNLTFSTLTVSNMSPEDSSIYLCSVALDRGTGANVLTFGAGSRLTVL.